This T cell receptor (beta chain) was obtained from a study of cytomegalovirus exposure and HLA in healthy donors. Germline V gene sequence: CDR1 SGHAT, CDR2 FQNNGV. The J segment lost 1 base and the V segment lost 4 bases, leaving 0 bases of the junction unmatched. The CDR3 covers 15 residues. Clones were sequenced by immunoSEQ multiplex PCR, and TCRdb holds only the in-frame ones, with some missing. The table has over 150,000 clones, around 83% seen once. This chain links TRBV11-2 with TRBJ2-3; the match to TRBD2 covers 12 bases. The receptor was isolated from a human donor in good health. Sequencing was carried out using PBMCs. The CDR3 DNA is TGTGCCAGCAGCTGGACTAGCGGGGGCACAGATACGCAGTATTTT. Protein product: CASSWTSGGTDTQYF.